This T cell receptor beta chain comes out of a study of cytotoxic CD8 clonotypes in ibrutinib-treated CLL. At the level of the study: Response samples followed a median around 12 months of treatment, range 6 to 36.

Measured with immunoSEQ multiplex PCR; TCRdb has only the in-frame clones, and not every one. The sample carries almost 250,000 clones, 70% recorded once. This clone has only a few counts. Its antigen is unknown. Regarding the study as a whole: The study found clonality rose at ibrutinib response, then fell toward baseline at progression.

CDR1 and CDR2 (germline): MDHEN, SYDVKM. Trimming removed 4 bases from V and 8 bases from J; junction bases left unmatched: 4. The CDR3 length is 15 residues. The TCR sequence derives from a human donor with chronic lymphocytic leukemia. V is TRBV28 and J is TRBJ2-1; 14 positions agree with TRBD2. Sequencing used PBMCs, obtained after 24 months of ibrutinib treatment. In DNA, the CDR3 is TGTGCCAGCAGTTCCGGGACTAGCGGGAGCGATGAGCAGTTCTTC. This gives the protein CASSSGTSGSDEQFF.